This passage covers 32 T cell receptor beta chains from one sample sequenced in a study of T-cell reconstitution after alpha-beta-depleted transplantation in children. This sample's TCRbeta library carried unique molecular identifier barcodes. TCRdb called the PCR reads again in MiXCR, with one record for every CDR3 protein. This repertoire shows some 250,000 distinct CDR3 sequences, around 13% found once; its top ten account for 2% to 3%. This specimen consisted of PBMCs from the stem cell graft donor, obtained from the stem cell graft. These receptors all come from a human donor who donated a stem cell graft to a child with acute lymphoblastic leukemia.

This clonotype was counted ten times or more. The rearrangement uses TRBV2 and TRBJ1-6, with TRBD1 identical over 10 bases. Germline V lookup: CDR1 SNHLY, CDR2 FYNNEI. CDR3 length: 16 amino acids. V shed 5 bases and J 9 bases; nucleotides not matched to a gene: 10. The CDR3 spells CASSKGDRGSSSPLHF. The CDR3 DNA reads TGTGCCAGCAGTAAAGGGGACAGGGGATCTAGTTCACCCCTCCACTTT.

This clonotype was recorded at least ten times. V and J are TRBV20-1 and TRBJ1-1; D may be TRBD1 (5 bases). The CDR3 is 13 amino acids. Germline CDR1 is DFQATT and CDR2 is SNEGSKA (reference sequence). CDR3 sequence: CRAFPAAGAEAFF. The CDR3 nucleotides are TGCAGAGCTTTTCCGGCGGCGGGGGCTGAAGCTTTCTTT.

V gene TRBV24-1 combines with J gene TRBJ2-2; D gene unclear. Trimming removed 4 bases from V and 3 bases from J, with 5 bases in between. Germline V gene sequence: CDR1 KGHDR, CDR2 SFDVKD. The CDR3 runs 13 residues. The CDR3 nucleotides read TGTGCCACCAGTGAATCCTACACCGGGGAGCTGTTTTTT. It is translated as CATSESYTGELFF.

This clonotype showed up many times. J is TRBJ2-4 and V is TRBV7-2, with 10 bases aligning to TRBD1. CDR3 length: 16 amino acids. V lost 5 bases to trimming and J lost 0 bases; unmatched junction nucleotides: 4. The germline gives CDR1 SGHTA, CDR2 FQGNSA. CDR3 sequence (DNA): TGTGCCAGCAGCCCGGGGACAGGGGTAGCCAAAAACATTCAGTACTTC. It yields the protein CASSPGTGVAKNIQYF. The full variable domain, in which reference TRBV7-2 and TRBJ2-4 provide the parts outside the CDR3, is GAGVSQSPSNKVTEKGKDVELRCDPISGHTALYWYRQSLGQGLEFLIYFQGNSAPDKSGLPSDRFSAERTGGSVSTLTIQRTQQEDSAVYLCASSPGTGVAKNIQYFGAGTRLSVL.

This clonotype showed up many times. This rearrangement joins TRBV12-3 or TRBV12-4 to TRBJ1-5; 7 bases align to TRBD1. V lost 1 base and J lost 8; bases outside the gene matches: 8. This CDR3 is 15 amino acids long. The CDR3 here is CASSLGQGLREPQHF. The CDR3 DNA sequence: TGTGCCAGCAGTTTAGGACAGGGCTTACGGGAGCCCCAGCATTTT.

The rearrangement links TRBV6-2 or TRBV6-3 to TRBJ2-7; 9 bases map to TRBD1. With 7 bases clipped from V and 2 bases from J, the junction kept 6 bases outside the gene matches. Germline V lookup: CDR1 MNHEY, CDR2 SVGEGT. This CDR3 has 14 amino acids. CDR3: CASNYRGPPYEQYF. The CDR3 coding sequence is TGTGCCAGCAACTACAGGGGGCCACCCTACGAGCAGTACTTC.

This clonotype was observed many times. The chain couples TRBV5-1 to TRBJ2-3; D is uncertain. The V end lost 2 bases, the J end lost 3 bases, and 13 bases lay between the germline ends. The CDR3 extends over 15 amino acids. In germline, CDR1 is SGHRS, CDR2 YFSETQ. In DNA, the CDR3 is TGCGCCAGCAGCTTAGCCGCGGCCGGGACAGATACGCAGTATTTT. It encodes CASSLAAAGTDTQYF. The full variable domain, rest sourced from reference TRBV5-1 and TRBJ2-3, is KAGVTQTPRYLIKTRGQQVTLSCSPISGHRSVSWYQQTPGQGLQFLFEYFSETQRNKGNFPGRFSGRQFSNSRSEMNVSTLELGDSALYLCASSLAAAGTDTQYFGPGTRLTVL.

This clonotype was seen ten or more times. The chain combines TRBV11-2 with TRBJ1-1, with TRBD1 identical over 9 bases. CDR1 is SGHAT, CDR2 FQNNGV, per germline. The CDR3 sequence is 14 residues long. V was clipped by 4 bases and J by 10 bases; unmatched bases: 10. DNA for the CDR3: TGTGCCAGCAGCTCCATTGACAGGGGGACAGGAGCTTTCTTT. It translates to CASSSIDRGTGAFF.

This clonotype was counted at least ten times. The chain employs TRBV15 and TRBJ1-4, with D unclear. Trimming removed 9 bases at V and 0 bases at J, with 17 bases between. The germline gives CDR1 LNHNV, CDR2 YYDKDF (reference sequence). The length of the CDR3 is 16 residues. The CDR3 here is CATFGFVGATNEKLFF. The CDR3 DNA reads as TGTGCCACGTTCGGTTTCGTTGGAGCAACTAATGAAAAACTGTTTTTT.

This clonotype was seen at least ten times. V is TRBV5-1 and J is TRBJ2-1; D might be TRBD1 (5 bases). The CDR3 has 15 residues. In germline, CDR1 is SGHRS, CDR2 YFSETQ. Trimming pared 0 bases from V and 4 bases from J, leaving 11 bases between. DNA for the CDR3: TGCGCCAGCAGCTTGGAGACAGCTTCATACAATGAGCAGTTCTTC. This translates into CASSLETASYNEQFF.

This clonotype has at least ten counts. This sequence joins TRBV16 and TRBJ1-1; tentative D call: TRBD1 (5 bases). This CDR3 is 15 amino acids long. Germline CDR1 is KGHSY and CDR2 is FQNENV. Between the trimmed V and J ends, which lost 1 base and 12 bases, there was a span of 21 bases. In DNA form, the CDR3 reads TGTGCCAGCAGCCAATTTGCCCCCAAGGCAGGGCAAACTTTCTTT. Protein: CASSQFAPKAGQTFF.

This clonotype was detected ten times or more. The gene calls are TRBV4-2 and TRBJ2-1; 7 nucleotides match TRBD1. The CDR3 is made up of 18 amino acids. V lost 0 bases, J lost 9 bases, and 17 bases stayed unmatched. CDR1 is LGHNA, CDR2 YNFKEQ, per germline. CDR3 DNA: TGTGCCAGCAGCCAAGATTCCCACGCCAGGGGGTTTCCTCGTGAGCAGTTCTTC. Protein sequence: CASSQDSHARGFPREQFF.

This clonotype was seen many times. This sequence joins TRBV7-2 and TRBJ2-5; 7 nucleotides agree with TRBD1. With V trimmed by 4 bases and J by 0 bases, 2 bases remained unmatched. The CDR3 spans 14 residues. Germline CDR1 reads SGHTA; CDR2 reads FQGNSA. The CDR3 sequence: CASSSGGNQETQYF. The DNA for the CDR3 is TGTGCCAGCAGCTCAGGGGGAAACCAAGAGACCCAGTACTTC.

The sample holds many counts of this clonotype. The chain carries TRBV5-1 and TRBJ2-1, with D possibly matching TRBD1 (5 bases). Germline V gene lookup returns CDR1 SGHRS and CDR2 YFSETQ. The CDR3 consists of 15 residues. Trimming took 0 bases from V and 6 from J, leaving 13 bases between them. CDR3 nucleotides: TGCGCCAGCAGCTTGGGACAGAGAAATATCAATGAGCAGTTCTTC. Translated, it gives CASSLGQRNINEQFF.

This clonotype was observed many times. The chain is built from TRBV20-1 and TRBJ1-1, with D unclear. The V gene's germline CDR1 is DFQATT and CDR2 SNEGSKA (reference sequence). The CDR3 spans 14 residues. The ends were cut back, 0 bases at V and 5 bases at J, with 13 bases in the middle. CDR3 bases: TGCAGTGCTAGAGATGATCGGGGTAGGACTGAAGCTTTCTTT. Its translation: CSARDDRGRTEAFF.

This clonotype was picked up many times. This chain uses TRBV20-1 with TRBJ2-7, with D possibly TRBD2 on 6 matching bases. V was cut by 5 bases and J by 2 bases, with 13 bases left in between. The CDR3 contains 13 residues. Germline values: CDR1 DFQATT, CDR2 SNEGSKA (reference sequence). The CDR3 sequence: CSAGRGEPYEQYF. The CDR3 nucleotides read TGCAGTGCTGGCCGCGGGGAGCCCTACGAGCAGTACTTC.

This clonotype was counted ten times or more. The chain carries TRBV10-3 and TRBJ2-2; 9 bases are shared with TRBD1. This CDR3 is built from 15 residues. With 3 bases clipped from V and 6 bases from J, the junction kept 5 bases outside the gene matches. In germline, CDR1 is ENHRY, CDR2 SYGVKD. The CDR3, as DNA: TGTGCCATCAGTGATGTGACAGGGGGTGCCGGGGAGCTGTTTTTT. It translates to CAISDVTGGAGELFF.

This clonotype came up many times. This rearrangement joins TRBV6-5 to TRBJ2-7; no definite D call. V lost 0 bases to trimming and J lost 6 bases, with 15 bases between them. The CDR3 covers 15 residues. Germline CDR1 MNHEY, CDR2 SVGAGI. CDR3 coding DNA: TGTGCCAGCAGTTACTCGAGACGGGCGATGGGCGAGCAGTACTTC. It encodes CASSYSRRAMGEQYF.

V usage is TRBV20-1 and J usage is TRBJ2-7; D may correspond to TRBD1 or TRBD2 (6 bases each). Germline V gene sequence: CDR1 DFQATT, CDR2 SNEGSKA (reference sequence). The CDR3 spans 16 residues. For the CDR3, the DNA is TGCTGTGTTGAGGGGGGTCGGGGCCTAAGCTCCTACGAGCAGTACTTC. Protein product: CCVEGGRGLSSYEQYF.

This clonotype was counted at least ten times. The rearrangement joins TRBV28 to TRBJ2-1, with D hard to call. The CDR3 totals 12 residues. Trimming stripped 6 bases from V and 8 bases from J, with 11 bases between. Germline CDR1 is MDHEN and CDR2 is SYDVKM. This CDR3 is CASSPLWDEQFF. CDR3 nucleotides: TGTGCCAGCAGCCCTTTATGGGATGAGCAGTTCTTC.

This clonotype came up many times. The chain combines TRBV7-2 with TRBJ2-2; 8 bases fit TRBD2. The CDR3 has 16 residues. CDR1 SGHTA and CDR2 FQGNSA come from the germline V gene. After removal of 5 bases from V and 0 bases from J, the junction contained 5 bases not matched to a gene. Here the CDR3 DNA reads TGTGCCAGCAGCCGCATAGCGGGACCGAACACCGGGGAGCTGTTTTTT. It is translated as CASSRIAGPNTGELFF.

The chain employs TRBV12-3 or TRBV12-4 and TRBJ2-7; D is ambiguous. The CDR3 has 14 residues. Trimming stripped 6 bases from V and 2 bases from J, with 14 bases between. CDR3 sequence: CASSLRTLTYEQYF. The CDR3 DNA follows: TGTGCCAGCAGCCTACGTACCCTCACCTACGAGCAGTACTTC.

At least ten counts were recorded for this clonotype. This chain connects TRBV5-5 to TRBJ2-3; possibly TRBD2 for D (5 bases). This CDR3 is 15 amino acids long. V was clipped by 3 bases and J by 5 bases, with 16 bases between them. The V gene's germline CDR1 is SGHKS and CDR2 YYEKEE (reference sequence). The CDR3 here is CASSSTERFEDTQYF. The DNA of the CDR3 is TGTGCCAGCAGCTCGACGGAGCGGTTTGAAGATACGCAGTATTTT.

This clonotype appeared many times. J is TRBJ2-2 and V is TRBV6-1; weak D call: TRBD2 (5 bases). V lost 4 bases, J lost 0 bases, and 21 bases lay in between. The CDR3 extends over 19 amino acids. Germline values: CDR1 MNHNS, CDR2 SASEGT. CDR3 amino acids: CASSGLQGPAATNTGELFF. Written as DNA, the CDR3 is TGTGCCAGCAGTGGCCTCCAAGGGCCAGCGGCAACGAACACCGGGGAGCTGTTTTTT.

In this sample, this clonotype turned up many times. The V gene is TRBV5-1, the J gene TRBJ2-2; weak D call: TRBD1 (5 bases). Trimming pared 3 bases from V and 6 bases from J, leaving 9 bases between. There are 13 residues in the CDR3. Germline values: CDR1 SGHRS, CDR2 YFSETQ. CDR3 nucleotides: TGCGCCAGCAGCTCTACAGGACCCGGGGAGCTGTTTTTT. Encoded protein: CASSSTGPGELFF.

This clonotype was counted many times. This chain connects TRBV5-1 to TRBJ2-5, with 10 bases lining up with TRBD2. Trimming cost V 4 bases and J 0 bases; bases outside gene matches: 18. In germline, CDR1 is SGHRS, CDR2 YFSETQ. The length of the CDR3 is 20 residues. CDR3 nucleotide sequence: TGCGCCAGCAGCATAATGAGTGTGGTAGCGGGGGGCCTACACCAAGAGACCCAGTACTTC. This translates into CASSIMSVVAGGLHQETQYF.

This clonotype was picked up many times. The chain couples TRBV6-2 or TRBV6-3 to TRBJ1-1; weak D call: TRBD1 (5 bases). The CDR3 is 13 amino acids. The V and J ends lost 7 bases and 4 bases respectively, with 13 bases between them. Germline V gene sequence: CDR1 MNHEY, CDR2 SVGEGT. In nucleotides, the CDR3 is TGTGCCAGCACGCCCTCCGGGGGCACTGAAGCTTTCTTT. Protein sequence: CASTPSGGTEAFF.

This clonotype was counted between two and nine times. This chain connects TRBV29-1 to TRBJ1-2, with D unclear. Deletions cut 3 bases from V and 0 bases from J, with 14 bases between. The CDR3 spans 15 residues. Germline V gene sequence: CDR1 SQVTM, CDR2 ANQGSEA. The CDR3 reads CSVEATEVPNYGYTF. The CDR3 DNA reads TGCAGCGTTGAGGCCACAGAAGTTCCTAACTATGGCTACACCTTC.

This clonotype was observed at least ten times. The V gene is TRBV7-2, the J gene TRBJ2-2, with D unclear. This CDR3 is built from 14 residues. Germline V gene lookup returns CDR1 SGHTA and CDR2 FQGNSA. The ends were cut back, 2 bases at V and 2 bases at J, with 6 bases in the middle. CDR3 protein: CASSLRPNTGELFF. The CDR3 nucleotides are TGTGCCAGCAGCTTACGCCCTAACACCGGGGAGCTGTTTTTT.

This clonotype was seen many times. This chain joins TRBV9 and TRBJ2-5; D unclear. This CDR3 region has 13 residues. Germline V gives CDR1 SGDLS, CDR2 YYNGEE. Trimming stripped 4 bases from V and 5 bases from J, with 12 bases between. The CDR3 region is CASSHGDAETQYF. The CDR3 coding sequence is TGTGCCAGCAGCCACGGCGATGCGGAGACCCAGTACTTC.

This clonotype was recorded many times. The rearrangement joins TRBV28 to TRBJ1-2; D ambiguous. Germline V gives CDR1 MDHEN, CDR2 SYDVKM. The CDR3 totals 13 residues. V lost 3 bases to trimming and J lost 4 bases, with 9 bases between them. The CDR3 region has the DNA TGTGCCAGCAGTTTCCAGGCAGGCTATGGCTACACCTTC. Protein: CASSFQAGYGYTF.

This clonotype was observed many times. The rearrangement uses TRBV7-6 and TRBJ2-2, with D possibly matching TRBD1 (6 bases). With 2 bases removed from V and 6 bases from J, the gap between germline ends came to 7 bases. There are 13 residues in the CDR3. Germline CDR1 and CDR2: SGHVS and FNYEAQ. CDR3 region: CASSLHRAGELFF. CDR3 sequence (DNA): TGTGCCAGCAGCTTACACAGGGCCGGGGAGCTGTTTTTT.